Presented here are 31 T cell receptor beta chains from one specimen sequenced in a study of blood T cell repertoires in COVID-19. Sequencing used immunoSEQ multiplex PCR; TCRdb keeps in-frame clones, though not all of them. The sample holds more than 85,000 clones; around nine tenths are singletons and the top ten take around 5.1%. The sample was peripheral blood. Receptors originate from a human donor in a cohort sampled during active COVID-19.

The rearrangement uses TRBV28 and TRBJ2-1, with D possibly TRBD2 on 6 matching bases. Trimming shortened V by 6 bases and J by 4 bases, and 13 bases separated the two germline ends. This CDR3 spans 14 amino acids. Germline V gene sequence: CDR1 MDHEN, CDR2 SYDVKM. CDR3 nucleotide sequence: TGTGCCAGCAGGATCCCGGGGGAGTACAATGAGCAGTTCTTC. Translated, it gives CASRIPGEYNEQFF.

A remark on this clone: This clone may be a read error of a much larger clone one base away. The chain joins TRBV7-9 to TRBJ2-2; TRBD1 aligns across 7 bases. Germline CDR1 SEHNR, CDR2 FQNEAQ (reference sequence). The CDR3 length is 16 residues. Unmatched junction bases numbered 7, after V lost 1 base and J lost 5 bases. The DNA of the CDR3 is TGTGCCAGCAGCTTAGGGCAGGGGGTCAGAACCGGGGAGCTGTTTTTT. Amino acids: CASSLGQGVRTGELFF.

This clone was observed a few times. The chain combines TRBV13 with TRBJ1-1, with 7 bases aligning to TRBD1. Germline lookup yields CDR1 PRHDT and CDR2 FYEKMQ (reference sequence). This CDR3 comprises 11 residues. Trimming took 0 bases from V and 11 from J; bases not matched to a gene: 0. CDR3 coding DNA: TGTGCCAGCAGCTTAGGGACAGGGGCTTTCTTT. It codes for CASSLGTGAFF.

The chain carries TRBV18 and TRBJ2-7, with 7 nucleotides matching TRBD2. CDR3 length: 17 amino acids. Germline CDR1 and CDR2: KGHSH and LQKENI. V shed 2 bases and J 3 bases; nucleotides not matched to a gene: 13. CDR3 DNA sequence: TGTGCCAGCTCACCAGCTTTATGGACTAGGGAGCACTACGAGCAGTACTTC. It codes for CASSPALWTREHYEQYF.

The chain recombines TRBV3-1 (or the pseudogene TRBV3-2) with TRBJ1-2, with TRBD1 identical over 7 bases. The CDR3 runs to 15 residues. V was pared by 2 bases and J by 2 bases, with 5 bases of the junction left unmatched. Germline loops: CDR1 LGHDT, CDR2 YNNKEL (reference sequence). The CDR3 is CASSQLDRPNYGYTF. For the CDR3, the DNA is TGTGCCAGCAGCCAACTGGACAGGCCCAACTATGGCTACACCTTC.

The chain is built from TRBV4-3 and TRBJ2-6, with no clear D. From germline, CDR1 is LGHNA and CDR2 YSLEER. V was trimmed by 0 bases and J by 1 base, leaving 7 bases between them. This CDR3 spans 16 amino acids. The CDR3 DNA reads TGCGCCAGCAGCCAAGAGCCGCAGTCTGGGGCCAACGTCCTGACTTTC. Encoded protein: CASSQEPQSGANVLTF.

CDR3 coding DNA: TGTGCCAGCAGCCTCTCCCCCTCTGAGTACACAGATACGCAGTATTTT. Encoded protein: CASSLSPSEYTDTQYF. The V gene is TRBV9, the J gene TRBJ2-3; D is unclear. The germline gives CDR1 SGDLS, CDR2 YYNGEE. V was shortened by 4 bases and J by 2 bases, with 17 bases between the two germline ends. This CDR3 spans 16 amino acids. The full variable domain, its missing parts supplied by reference TRBV9 and TRBJ2-3, is DSGVTQTPKHLITATGQRVTLRCSPRSGDLSVYWYQQSLDQGLQFLIQYYNGEERAKGNILERFSAQQFPDLHSELNLSSLELGDSALYFCASSLSPSEYTDTQYFGPGTRLTVL.

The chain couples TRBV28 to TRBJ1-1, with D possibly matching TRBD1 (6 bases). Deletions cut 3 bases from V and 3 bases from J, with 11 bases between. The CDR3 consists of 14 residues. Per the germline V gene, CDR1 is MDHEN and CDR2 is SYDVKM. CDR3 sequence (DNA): TGTGCCAGCAGTTTGGCGCAGGGGCACACTGAAGCTTTCTTT. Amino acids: CASSLAQGHTEAFF.

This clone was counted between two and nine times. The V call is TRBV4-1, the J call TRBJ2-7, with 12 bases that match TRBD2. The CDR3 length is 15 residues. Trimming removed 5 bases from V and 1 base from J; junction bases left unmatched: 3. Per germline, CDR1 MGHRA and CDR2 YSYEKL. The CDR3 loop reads CASSYGLAGSYEQYF. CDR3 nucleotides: TGCGCCAGCAGCTACGGACTAGCGGGATCCTACGAGCAGTACTTC.

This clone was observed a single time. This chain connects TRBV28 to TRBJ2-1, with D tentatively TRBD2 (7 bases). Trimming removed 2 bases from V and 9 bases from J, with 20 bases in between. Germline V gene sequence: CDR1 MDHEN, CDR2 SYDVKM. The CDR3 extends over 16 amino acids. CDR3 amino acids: CASSLIWGGGNIEQFF. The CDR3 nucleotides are TGTGCCAGCAGTTTAATTTGGGGAGGGGGAAATATTGAGCAGTTCTTC.

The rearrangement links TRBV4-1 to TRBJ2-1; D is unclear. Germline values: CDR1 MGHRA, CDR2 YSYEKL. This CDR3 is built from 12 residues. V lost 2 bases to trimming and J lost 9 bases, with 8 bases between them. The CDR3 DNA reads TGCGCCAGCAGCCAAATTTCGGGTGAGCAGTTCTTC. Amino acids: CASSQISGEQFF.

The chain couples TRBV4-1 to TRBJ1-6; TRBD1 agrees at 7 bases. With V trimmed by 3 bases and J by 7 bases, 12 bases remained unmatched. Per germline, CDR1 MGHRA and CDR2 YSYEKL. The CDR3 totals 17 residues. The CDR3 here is CASSQGTGERGNSPLHF. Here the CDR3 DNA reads TGCGCCAGCAGCCAGGGAACAGGGGAACGAGGAAATTCACCCCTCCACTTT.

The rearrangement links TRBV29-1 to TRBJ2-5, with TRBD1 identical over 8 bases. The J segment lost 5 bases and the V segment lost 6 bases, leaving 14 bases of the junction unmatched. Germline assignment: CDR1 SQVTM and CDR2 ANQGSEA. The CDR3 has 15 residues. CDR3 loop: CSVDLDRELWETQYF. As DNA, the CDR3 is TGCAGCGTCGACTTGGACAGGGAACTCTGGGAGACCCAGTACTTC.

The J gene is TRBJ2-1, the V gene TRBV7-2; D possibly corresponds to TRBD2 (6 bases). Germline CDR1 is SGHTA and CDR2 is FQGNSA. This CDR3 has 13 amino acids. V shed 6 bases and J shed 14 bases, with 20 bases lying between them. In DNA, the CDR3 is TGTGCCAGCAGTCCAACCAGGGACTCCATTGAGTTCTTC. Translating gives CASSPTRDSIEFF.

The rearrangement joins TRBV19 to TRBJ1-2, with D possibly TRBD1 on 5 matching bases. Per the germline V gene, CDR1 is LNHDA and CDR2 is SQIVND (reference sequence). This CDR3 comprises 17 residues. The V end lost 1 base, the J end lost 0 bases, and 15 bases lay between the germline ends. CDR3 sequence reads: CASSIGGLDTSNYGYTF. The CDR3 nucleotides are TGTGCCAGTAGTATAGGAGGCTTGGACACTTCTAACTATGGCTACACCTTC.

Here the CDR3 DNA reads TGTGCCAGCAGTCTCAGGGGCATTCTGCCTTCTAGCACAGATACGCAGTATTTT. The encoded protein is CASSLRGILPSSTDTQYF. This rearrangement joins TRBV27 to TRBJ2-3; D is perhaps TRBD1 (6 bases). V was pared by 5 bases and J by 0 bases, with 21 bases between. Germline CDR1 is MNHEY and CDR2 is SMNVEV (reference sequence). This CDR3 comprises 18 residues.

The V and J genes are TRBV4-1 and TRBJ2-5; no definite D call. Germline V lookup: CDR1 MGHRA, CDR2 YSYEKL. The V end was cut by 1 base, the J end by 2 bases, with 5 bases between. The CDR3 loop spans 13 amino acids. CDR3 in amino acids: CASSQASQETQYF. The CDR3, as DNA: TGCGCCAGCAGCCAAGCCTCTCAAGAGACCCAGTACTTC.

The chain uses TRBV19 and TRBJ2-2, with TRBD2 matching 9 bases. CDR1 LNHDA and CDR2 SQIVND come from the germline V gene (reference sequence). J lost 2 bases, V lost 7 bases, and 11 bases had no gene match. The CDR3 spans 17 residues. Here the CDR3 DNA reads TGTGCCAGTATTGCTAAAATAGCGGGGGCCAACACCGGGGAGCTGTTTTTT. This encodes CASIAKIAGANTGELFF. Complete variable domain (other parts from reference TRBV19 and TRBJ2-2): DGGITQSPKYLFRKEGQNVTLSCEQNLNHDAMYWYRQDPGQGLRLIYYSQIVNDFQKGDIAEGYSVSREKKESFPLTVTSAQKNPTAFYLCASIAKIAGANTGELFFGEGSRLTVL.

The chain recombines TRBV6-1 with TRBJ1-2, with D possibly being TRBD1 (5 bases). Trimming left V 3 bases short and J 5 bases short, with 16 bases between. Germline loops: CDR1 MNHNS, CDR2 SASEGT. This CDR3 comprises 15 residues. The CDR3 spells CASSDAGRDWYGYTF. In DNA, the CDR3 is TGTGCCAGCAGTGACGCGGGGCGCGATTGGTATGGCTACACCTTC.

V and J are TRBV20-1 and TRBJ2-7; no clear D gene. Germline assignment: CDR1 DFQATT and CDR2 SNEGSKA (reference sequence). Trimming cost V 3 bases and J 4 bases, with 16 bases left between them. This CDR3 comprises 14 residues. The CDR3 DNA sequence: TGCAGTGCTAGTGGCGGTGAGAGACGGTACGAGCAGTACTTC. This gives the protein CSASGGERRYEQYF.

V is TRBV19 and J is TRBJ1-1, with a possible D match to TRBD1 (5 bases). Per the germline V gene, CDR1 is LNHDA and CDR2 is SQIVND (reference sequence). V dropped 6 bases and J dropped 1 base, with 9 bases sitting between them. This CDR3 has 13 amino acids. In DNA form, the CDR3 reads TGTGCCAGTAGGACAGTTCCGAACACTGAAGCTTTCTTT. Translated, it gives CASRTVPNTEAFF.

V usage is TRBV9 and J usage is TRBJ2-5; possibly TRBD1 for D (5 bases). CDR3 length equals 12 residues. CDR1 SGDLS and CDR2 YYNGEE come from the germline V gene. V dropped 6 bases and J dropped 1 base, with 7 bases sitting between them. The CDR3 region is CASKGIQETQYF. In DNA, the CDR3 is TGTGCCAGCAAGGGGATCCAAGAGACCCAGTACTTC.

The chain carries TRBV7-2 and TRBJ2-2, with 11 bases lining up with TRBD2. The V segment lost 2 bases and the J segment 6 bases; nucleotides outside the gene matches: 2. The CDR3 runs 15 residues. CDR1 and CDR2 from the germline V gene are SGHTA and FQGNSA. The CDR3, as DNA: TGTGCCAGCAGCTTAACTAGCGGGAGAGCCGGGGAGCTGTTTTTT. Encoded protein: CASSLTSGRAGELFF. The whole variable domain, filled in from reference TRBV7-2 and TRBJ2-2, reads GAGVSQSPSNKVTEKGKDVELRCDPISGHTALYWYRQSLGQGLEFLIYFQGNSAPDKSGLPSDRFSAERTGGSVSTLTIQRTQQEDSAVYLCASSLTSGRAGELFFGEGSRLTVL.

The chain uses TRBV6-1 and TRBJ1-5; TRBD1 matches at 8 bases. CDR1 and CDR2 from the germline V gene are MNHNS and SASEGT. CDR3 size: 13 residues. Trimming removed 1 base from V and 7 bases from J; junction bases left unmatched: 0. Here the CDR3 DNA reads TGTGCCAGCAGTGAAGGGGACAGGCAGCCCCAGCATTTT. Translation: CASSEGDRQPQHF.

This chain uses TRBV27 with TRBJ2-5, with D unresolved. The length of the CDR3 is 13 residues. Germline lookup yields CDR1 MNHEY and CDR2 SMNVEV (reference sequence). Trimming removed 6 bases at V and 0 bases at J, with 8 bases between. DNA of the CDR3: TGTGCCAGCAGGTCACTGTACCAAGAGACCCAGTACTTC. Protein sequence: CASRSLYQETQYF.

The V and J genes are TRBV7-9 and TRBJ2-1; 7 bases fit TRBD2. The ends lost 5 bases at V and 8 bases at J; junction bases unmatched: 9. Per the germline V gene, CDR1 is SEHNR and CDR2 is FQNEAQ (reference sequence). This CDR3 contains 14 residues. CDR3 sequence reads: CASSERGGQDEQFF. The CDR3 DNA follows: TGTGCCAGCAGCGAAAGGGGAGGGCAGGATGAGCAGTTCTTC.

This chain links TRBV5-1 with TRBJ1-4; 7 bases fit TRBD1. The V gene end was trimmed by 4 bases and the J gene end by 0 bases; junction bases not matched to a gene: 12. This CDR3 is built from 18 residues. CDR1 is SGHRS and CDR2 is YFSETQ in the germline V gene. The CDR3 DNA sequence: TGCGCCAGCAGCACCCGGGGACAGCAAGGTGCAACTAATGAAAAACTGTTTTTT. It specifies CASSTRGQQGATNEKLFF.

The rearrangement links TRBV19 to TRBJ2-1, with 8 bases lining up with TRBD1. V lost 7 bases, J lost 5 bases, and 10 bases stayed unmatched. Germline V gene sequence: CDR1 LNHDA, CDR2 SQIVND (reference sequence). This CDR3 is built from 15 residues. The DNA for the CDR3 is TGTGCCAGTATACGGTCAGGGGGCTTGCACAATGAGCAGTTCTTC. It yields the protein CASIRSGGLHNEQFF.

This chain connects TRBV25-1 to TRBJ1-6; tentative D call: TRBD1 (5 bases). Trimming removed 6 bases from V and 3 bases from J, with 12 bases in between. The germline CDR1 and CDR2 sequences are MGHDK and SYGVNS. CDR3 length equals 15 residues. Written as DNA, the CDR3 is TGTGCCAGCAGCACAGGATCCTTCTATAATTCACCCCTCCACTTT. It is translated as CASSTGSFYNSPLHF. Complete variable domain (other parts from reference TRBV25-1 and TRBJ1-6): EADIYQTPRYLVIGTGKKITLECSQTMGHDKMYWYQQDPGMELHLIHYSYGVNSTEKGDLSSESTVSRIRTEHFPLTLESARPSHTSQYLCASSTGSFYNSPLHFGNGTRLTVT.

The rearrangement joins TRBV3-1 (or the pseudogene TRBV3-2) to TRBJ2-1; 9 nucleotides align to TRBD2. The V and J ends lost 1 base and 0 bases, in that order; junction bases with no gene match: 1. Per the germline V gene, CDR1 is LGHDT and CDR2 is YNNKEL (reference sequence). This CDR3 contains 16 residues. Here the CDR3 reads CASSQGAGGSYNEQFF. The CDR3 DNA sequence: TGTGCCAGCAGCCAAGGAGCGGGGGGCTCCTACAATGAGCAGTTCTTC.

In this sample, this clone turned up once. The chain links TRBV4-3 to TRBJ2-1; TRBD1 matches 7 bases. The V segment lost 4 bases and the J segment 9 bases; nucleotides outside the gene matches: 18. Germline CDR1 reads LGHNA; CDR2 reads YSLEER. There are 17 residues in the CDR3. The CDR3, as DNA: TGCGCCAGCAGCCGACAGGGAGTCGGAGTATTTTCGGGTGAGCAGTTCTTC. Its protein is CASSRQGVGVFSGEQFF.